The text below deals with one T cell receptor beta chain. Antigen: not known. Per sample, a minimum of 6 million PBMCs were isolated. The sample belongs to a study of blood T cells in healthy people across ages. Study-wide points: Naive and antigen-experienced cells could not be conclusively compared, given unsorted PBMCs. Long-lived donors carried more naive CD4+ cells and greater diversity than aged donors.

The germline V and J ends were trimmed by 9 bases and 0 bases, with 16 bases remaining between them. CDR3 length: 14 amino acids. In germline, CDR1 is SGHRS, CDR2 YFSETQ. Then a second PCR, running about 6 to 11 cycles, was carried out with a sample-barcoded 5' primer and a J-beta primer mix. TCRdb reprocessed the 5' RACE reads via MiXCR and lists one record per CDR3 protein. Counted here are over 1,500,000 distinct CDR3 sequences, 40% to 55% occurring once; the ten biggest clones make up around 2.1%. The sequence was obtained from a middle-aged woman in good health. Sequencing input: blood. This chain uses TRBV5-1 with TRBJ2-7; D ambiguous. This CDR3 reads CATHRVGNSYEQYF. The CDR3 nucleotides read TGCGCCACCCACCGGGTGGGTAACTCCTACGAGCAGTACTTC.